This entry lists 4 T cell receptor beta chains sequenced from one sample in a study of spatial heterogeneity in lung cancer. Study outcomes and limitations: One measure, the expanded intratumoral alpha and beta TCR count, tracked tumor mutation counts.

Time point in this sample: sample taken at primary tumor resection. In TCRdb, the 5' RACE reads were re-called with MiXCR into one record per CDR3 protein. Of approximately 23,000 distinct CDR3 sequences in the sample, more than 4.5% were seen once. For these receptors, no antigen is known. The sequenced sample was lung tumor tissue, obtained at surgery. These receptors originate from a male donor with early-stage non-small cell lung cancer.

This clonotype was counted at least ten times. This chain connects TRBV9 to TRBJ2-7, with D possibly called TRBD1 or TRBD2 (5 bases each). The germline CDR1 and CDR2 sequences are SGDLS and YYNGEE. CDR3 length equals 16 residues. V lost 4 bases and J 1 base, leaving 18 bases between the germline ends. The CDR3 region has the DNA TGTGCCAGCAGCAATAACCTCGGGGCAGCATCCTACGAGCAGTACTTC. Protein: CASSNNLGAASYEQYF.

This clonotype was counted ten times or more. The rearrangement joins TRBV5-1 to TRBJ2-5, with a weak D call TRBD2 (5 bases). Trimming took off 0 bases at V and 7 bases at J, with 10 bases between the two ends. The germline V gene encodes CDR1 SGHRS and CDR2 YFSETQ. The CDR3 is made up of 13 amino acids. The CDR3 region has the DNA TGCGCCAGCAGCTTGGTCCCCGGAGGGACCCAGTACTTC. Amino acids: CASSLVPGGTQYF.

This clonotype was recorded many times. The CDR3, as DNA: TGTGCCACCAGTGACCCCGTACAGGGGGCCCGGCAAGAGACCCAGTACTTC. Amino acid sequence: CATSDPVQGARQETQYF. J is TRBJ2-5 and V is TRBV24-1; TRBD1 aligns across 9 bases. V lost 4 bases and J lost 2; bases outside the gene matches: 10. The CDR3 is 17 residues long. From germline, CDR1 is KGHDR and CDR2 SFDVKD.

Ten or more counts support this clonotype. V and J are TRBV24-1 and TRBJ2-1, with 7 positions matching TRBD1. Per the germline V gene, CDR1 is KGHDR and CDR2 is SFDVKD. The CDR3 spans 13 residues. V shed 3 bases and J 8 bases; nucleotides not matched to a gene: 3. CDR3 sequence: CATSDEQGHEQFF. The CDR3, as DNA: TGTGCCACCAGTGATGAACAGGGGCATGAGCAGTTCTTC.